This TCR beta chain originates from a study of blood T cell repertoires in COVID-19. Overall study: Material from acute and convalescent COVID-19 was sourced from the United States, Italy and Spain. The analysed material was cDNA or gDNA that came from T cells, B-cell-depleted T cells, or PBMCs.

V was pared by 7 bases and J by 5 bases, with 3 bases of the junction left unmatched. The germline V gene encodes CDR1 KGHDR and CDR2 SFDVKD. The CDR3 runs 14 residues. Per the original methods: Amplification of reference gene primers was used by the study to estimate nucleated cell counts. TCRdb's table, derived via immunoSEQ multiplex PCR, lists solely in-frame clones and lacks some. For V, J and clone size, that table is used; D and trimming come from the DNA. Of around 70,000 clones in the sample, around nine tenths were seen once. Input material: peripheral blood. The sequence was collected from a human donor in a cohort sampled during active COVID-19. The chain combines TRBV24-1 with TRBJ2-3; TRBD1 aligns across 12 bases. The CDR3 DNA sequence: TGTGCCACCAGGGGACAGGGGGCCGGAGATACGCAGTATTTT. It yields the protein CATRGQGAGDTQYF.